A selection of T cell receptor beta chains follows, all from one sample in a study of OX40 agonist ivuxolimab in advanced cancers. Only in-frame clones appear in the TCRdb table, and some are missing; sequencing was by immunoSEQ multiplex PCR. The profile shows 45,000 to 60,000 clones, about 90% of them singletons. The sample in question was CD4+ or CD8+ T cells sorted from blood, obtained in a trial of the OX40 agonist ivuxolimab. The source is an adult with an advanced solid tumor such as melanoma, head and neck, liver or kidney cancer. Both conserved end residues are part of each CDR3. Each record gives: clone size, D gene, V gene, J gene, CDR3 DNA, CDR3 protein. A D gene is named only where the DNA matches it firmly. Clone size is shown for a subset of rows, as once, few, many or a class of expanded clone.

>NA|NA|TRBV9|TRBJ2-5
TGTGCCAGCAGCCTCAGGGACCAAGAGACCCAGTACTTC
CASSLRDQETQYF
>NA|NA|TRBV6-1|TRBJ2-7
TGTGCCAGCAGTGAAGTTAGAAAAGACGAGCAGTACTTC
CASSEVRKDEQYF
>few|TRBD1|TRBV4-3|TRBJ2-7
TGCGCCAGCAGCCAAGATCCACAGGGGGCTACCGAGCAGTACTTC
CASSQDPQGATEQYF
>NA|NA|TRBV9|TRBJ1-3
TGTGCCAGCAGCGTAGCCAGCCTCTCTGGAAACACCATATATTTT
CASSVASLSGNTIYF
>NA|NA|TRBV29-1|TRBJ1-1
TGCAGCGTGTACGATTTGAACACTGAAGCTTTCTTT
CSVYDLNTEAFF
>NA|NA|TRBV18|TRBJ2-2
TGTGCCAGCTCACCACCGGGACGGGGATCCGGGGAGCTGTTTTTT
CASSPPGRGSGELFF
>once|TRBD1|TRBV2|TRBJ2-5
TGTGCCAGCAGCTGGACAGGGAAACAAGAGACCCAGTACTTC
CASSWTGKQETQYF
>NA|TRBD1|TRBV29-1|TRBJ1-2
TGCAGCGTTGAAGACGGACAGGGGGGCTATGGCTACACCTTC
CSVEDGQGGYGYTF
>NA|TRBD1|TRBV28|TRBJ2-3
TGTGCCAGCAGTTCGCAGAGAACAGGGGGCAGAACAGATACGCAGTATTTT
CASSSQRTGGRTDTQYF
>NA|NA|TRBV6-6|TRBJ2-7
TGTGCCAGCAGTTACCAGGGCTCCGAGCAGTACTTC
CASSYQGSEQYF
>NA|NA|TRBV10-3|TRBJ1-2
TGTGCCATCAGTGAGCCACCTCCCGGCGTCTATGGCTACACCTTC
CAISEPPPGVYGYTF
>NA|TRBD2|TRBV9|TRBJ2-1
TGTGCCAGCAGCCCGGGCGGGGGTGTAGGCAATGAGCAGTTCTTC
CASSPGGGVGNEQFF
>medium-sized|NA|TRBV6-4|TRBJ1-2
TGTGCCAGCAGTGACCGAGGGGGGTTTGGCTACACCTTC
CASSDRGGFGYTF
>NA|NA|TRBV18|TRBJ2-1
TGTGCCAGCTCACCTGGCGGGTACAATGATGGGCAGTTCTTC
CASSPGGYNDGQFF
>NA|NA|TRBV7-2|TRBJ2-2
TGTGCCAGCAGCTTAGGGTTCAGTGGCACCGGGGAGCTGTTTTTT
CASSLGFSGTGELFF
>NA|NA|TRBV10-3|TRBJ2-7
TGTGCCATCAGTGAGTCACTGGACGAGCAGTACTTC
CAISESLDEQYF
>NA|TRBD1|TRBV7-7|TRBJ1-3
TGTGCCAGCAGCTTAGCGGTCAACAGGGGGCCTGGAAACACCATATATTTT
CASSLAVNRGPGNTIYF
>NA|NA|TRBV7-9|TRBJ1-4
TGTGCCAGCAGCCGGACAGCCGATAATGAAAAACTGTTTTTT
CASSRTADNEKLFF
>NA|NA|TRBV20-1|TRBJ2-1
TGCAGTGCTCCCCTACGGCATGAGCAGTTCTTC
CSAPLRHEQFF
>NA|NA|TRBV2|TRBJ2-3
TGTGCCAGCAGAGACAATACGCAGTATTTT
CASRDNTQYF
>NA|NA|TRBV15|TRBJ1-1
TGTGCCACCAGCAGAGGTTTCGACACTGAAGCTTTCTTT
CATSRGFDTEAFF
>NA|NA|TRBV2|TRBJ2-7
TGTGCCAGCAGTCTCCAGGACGAGCAGTACTTC
CASSLQDEQYF
>NA|NA|TRBV5-1|TRBJ2-3
TGCGCCAGCAGGTTGAGCACAGATACGCAGTATTTT
CASRLSTDTQYF
>few|NA|TRBV6-1|TRBJ1-5
TGTGCCAGCAGTGGCGGACAGCCCCAGCATTTT
CASSGGQPQHF
>NA|NA|TRBV28|TRBJ1-5
TGTGCCAGCAGGGCGGGACAAAGGAGGAATCAGCCCCAGCATTTT
CASRAGQRRNQPQHF
>NA|NA|TRBV6-5|TRBJ1-2
TGTGCCAGCAGTTACGGACCGGGTGGCTACACCTTC
CASSYGPGGYTF
>NA|TRBD1|TRBV7-3|TRBJ2-7
TGTGCCAGCAGCCCCGGACAGGGGGCTATGCTGTACTTC
CASSPGQGAMLYF
>NA|NA|TRBV5-8|TRBJ1-1
TGTGCCAGCAGCTTGATTTTGAACACTGAAGCTTTCTTT
CASSLILNTEAFF
>NA|NA|TRBV2|TRBJ2-5
TGTGCCAGCGCGTGGGCCGGAGGGGCCCAGTACTTC
CASAWAGGAQYF
>NA|NA|TRBV7-3|TRBJ1-5
TGTGCCAGCAGCCTCCAGTCCGGGACCAATCAGCCCCAGCATTTT
CASSLQSGTNQPQHF
>NA|NA|TRBV5-1|TRBJ2-1
TGCGCCAGCAGCTTCATCGACAGGGAGCAGTTCTTC
CASSFIDREQFF
>NA|TRBD2|TRBV15|TRBJ2-1
TGTGCCACCAGCAGAGGCGGGAGCTCCTACAATGAGCAGTTCTTC
CATSRGGSSYNEQFF
>NA|NA|TRBV19|TRBJ2-3
TGTGCCAGTAGTCTGCGGGAAGGCACAGATACGCAGTATTTT
CASSLREGTDTQYF
>NA|TRBD2|TRBV2|TRBJ2-7
TGTGCCAGCAGTGAAGTAACGGGGGGGGAGCAGTACTTC
CASSEVTGGEQYF
>NA|TRBD2|TRBV6-6|TRBJ2-1
TGTGCCAGCAGTTACTCGGGGACTAGCCTGTTCTTC
CASSYSGTSLFF
>NA|NA|TRBV28|TRBJ2-7
TGTGCCAGCAGGGGGAGTGGCGGGACCCTCTACGAGCAGTACTTC
CASRGSGGTLYEQYF
>NA|TRBD1|TRBV5-6|TRBJ1-4
TGTGCCAGCAGCTCCGCTTTGATGACAGGGATCCATGAAAAACTGTTTTTT
CASSSALMTGIHEKLFF
>NA|NA|TRBV7-6|TRBJ1-6
TGTGCCAGCAGCTTAAGTCCCGCGAGGGATTCACCCCTCCACTTT
CASSLSPARDSPLHF
>NA|TRBD1|TRBV27|TRBJ1-1
TGTGCCAGCATCCCACAGGGGAGGTGGACTGAAGCTTTCTTT
CASIPQGRWTEAFF
>NA|NA|TRBV23-1|TRBJ2-7
TGCGCCAGCAGTCAACAGGGATCCCACGAGCAGTACTTC
CASSQQGSHEQYF
>once|NA|TRBV7-9|TRBJ2-3
TGTGCCAGCAGCTGGTCTAGCACAGATACGCAGTATTTT
CASSWSSTDTQYF
>NA|TRBD1|TRBV28|TRBJ1-1
TGTGCCAGCAGAGGTAGGACAGGGGGCACTGCGAACACTGAAGCTTTCTTT
CASRGRTGGTANTEAFF
>NA|NA|TRBV11-2|TRBJ2-4
TGTGCCAGCAGCTCCAGACTAGCCAAAAACATTCAGTACTTC
CASSSRLAKNIQYF
>once|NA|TRBV12-5|TRBJ2-1
TGTGCTAGTGGTTTGGGGGGGCTCAATCCTGAGCAGTTCTTC
CASGLGGLNPEQFF
>NA|NA|TRBV7-3|TRBJ1-4
TGTGCCAGCAGACAAAGCAATGAAAAACTGTTTTTT
CASRQSNEKLFF
>NA|TRBD2|TRBV5-1|TRBJ2-5
TGCGCCAGCAGCCACGGGACTAGCAGAATCCAAGAGACCCAGTACTTC
CASSHGTSRIQETQYF
>NA|TRBD2|TRBV6-5|TRBJ2-1
TGTGCCAGCAGTCCATCGGGACTAGCGGGCAATGAGCAGTTCTTC
CASSPSGLAGNEQFF
>NA|TRBD2|TRBV5-1|TRBJ2-1
TGCGCCAGCAGCTTGGCCCTAGCGGCTTACAATGAGCAGTTCTTC
CASSLALAAYNEQFF
>NA|NA|TRBV9|TRBJ2-1
TGTGCCAGCAGCGTAGTGGGACTGGGTTACAATGAGCAGTTCTTC
CASSVVGLGYNEQFF
>NA|TRBD1|TRBV11-1|TRBJ2-3
TGTGCCAGCAGCTTACAGGGGGGCACAGATACGCAGTATTTT
CASSLQGGTDTQYF